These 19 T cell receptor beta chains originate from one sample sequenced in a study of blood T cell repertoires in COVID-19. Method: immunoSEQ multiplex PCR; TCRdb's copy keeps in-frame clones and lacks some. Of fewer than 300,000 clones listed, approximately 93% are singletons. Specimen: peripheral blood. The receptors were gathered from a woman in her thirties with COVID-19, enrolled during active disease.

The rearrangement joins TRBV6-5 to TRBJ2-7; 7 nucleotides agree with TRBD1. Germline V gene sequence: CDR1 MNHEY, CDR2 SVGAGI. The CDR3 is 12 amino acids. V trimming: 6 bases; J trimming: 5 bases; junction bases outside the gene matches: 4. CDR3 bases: TGTGCCAGCAGGAACAGGGGAAACGAGCAGTACTTC. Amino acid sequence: CASRNRGNEQYF.

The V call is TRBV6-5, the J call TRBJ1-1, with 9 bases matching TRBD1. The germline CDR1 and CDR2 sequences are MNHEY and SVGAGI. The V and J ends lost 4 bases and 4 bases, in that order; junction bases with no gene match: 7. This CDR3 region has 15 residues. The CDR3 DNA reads TGTGCCAGCAGTTTAGGGACAGGGAGCGGCACTGAAGCTTTCTTT. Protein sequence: CASSLGTGSGTEAFF.

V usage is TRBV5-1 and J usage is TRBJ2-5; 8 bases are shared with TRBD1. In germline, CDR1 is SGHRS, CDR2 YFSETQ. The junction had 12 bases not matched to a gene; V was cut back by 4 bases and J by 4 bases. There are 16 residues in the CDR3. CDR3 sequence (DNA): TGCGCCAGCAGCGCCCCGGGACAGGATCCCTCAGAGACCCAGTACTTC. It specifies CASSAPGQDPSETQYF.

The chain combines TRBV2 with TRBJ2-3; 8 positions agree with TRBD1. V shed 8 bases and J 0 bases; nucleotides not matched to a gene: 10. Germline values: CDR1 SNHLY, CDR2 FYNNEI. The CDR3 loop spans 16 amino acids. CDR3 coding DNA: TGTGCCAGCCAAACCCCGGGACAGGTTAGCACAGATACGCAGTATTTT. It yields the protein CASQTPGQVSTDTQYF.

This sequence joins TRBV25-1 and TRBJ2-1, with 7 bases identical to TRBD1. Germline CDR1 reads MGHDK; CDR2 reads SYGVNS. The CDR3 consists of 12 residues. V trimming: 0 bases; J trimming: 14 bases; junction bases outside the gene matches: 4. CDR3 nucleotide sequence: TGTGCCAGCAGTGAATATGAGGGGGCCGAGTTCTTC. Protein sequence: CASSEYEGAEFF.

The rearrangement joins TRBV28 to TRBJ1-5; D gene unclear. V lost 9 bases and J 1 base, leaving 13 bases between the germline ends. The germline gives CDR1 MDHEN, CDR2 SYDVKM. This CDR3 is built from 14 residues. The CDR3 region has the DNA TGTGCCAGTTGGACCGGGATGAGCAATCAGCCCCAGCATTTT. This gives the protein CASWTGMSNQPQHF.

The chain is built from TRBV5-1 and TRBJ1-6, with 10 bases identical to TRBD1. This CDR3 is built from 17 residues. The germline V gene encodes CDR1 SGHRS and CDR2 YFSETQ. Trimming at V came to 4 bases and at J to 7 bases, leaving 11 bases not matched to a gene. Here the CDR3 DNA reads TGCGCCAGCAGCCAAGTCGGACAGGGGGTTTTAAATTCACCCCTCCACTTT. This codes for CASSQVGQGVLNSPLHF.

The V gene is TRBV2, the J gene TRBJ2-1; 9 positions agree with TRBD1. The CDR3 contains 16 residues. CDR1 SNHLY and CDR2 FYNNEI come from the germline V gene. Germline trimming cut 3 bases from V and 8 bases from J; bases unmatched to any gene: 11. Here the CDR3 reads CASSDGDRVRRDEQFF. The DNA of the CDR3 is TGTGCCAGCAGTGATGGGGACAGGGTCCGGCGGGATGAGCAGTTCTTC.

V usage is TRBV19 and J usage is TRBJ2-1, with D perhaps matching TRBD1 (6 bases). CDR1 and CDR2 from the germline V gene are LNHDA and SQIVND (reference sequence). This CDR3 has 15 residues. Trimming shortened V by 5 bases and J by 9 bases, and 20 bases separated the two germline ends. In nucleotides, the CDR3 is TGTGCCAGTAGTCCATCCTCTAGCAGGGGTTCTGAGCAGTTCTTC. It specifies CASSPSSSRGSEQFF.

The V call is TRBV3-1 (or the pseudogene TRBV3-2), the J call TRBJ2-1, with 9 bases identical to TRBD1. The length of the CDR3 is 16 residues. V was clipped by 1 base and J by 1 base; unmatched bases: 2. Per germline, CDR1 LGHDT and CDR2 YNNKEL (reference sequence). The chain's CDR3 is CASSQVDRGSYNEQFF. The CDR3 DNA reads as TGTGCCAGCAGCCAAGTAGACAGGGGGTCCTACAATGAGCAGTTCTTC.

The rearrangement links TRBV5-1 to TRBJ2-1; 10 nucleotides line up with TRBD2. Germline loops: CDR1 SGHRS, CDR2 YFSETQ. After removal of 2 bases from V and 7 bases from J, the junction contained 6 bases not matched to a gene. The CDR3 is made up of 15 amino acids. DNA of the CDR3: TGCGCCAGCAGCTTTTCTAGCGGGAGTGGGAATGAGCAGTTCTTC. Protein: CASSFSSGSGNEQFF.

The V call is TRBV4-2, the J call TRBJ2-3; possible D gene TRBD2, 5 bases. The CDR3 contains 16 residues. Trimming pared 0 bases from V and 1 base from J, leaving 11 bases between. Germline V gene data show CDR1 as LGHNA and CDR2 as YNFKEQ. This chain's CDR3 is CASSQDHGDGTDTQYF. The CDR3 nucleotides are TGTGCCAGCAGCCAAGATCACGGGGATGGCACAGATACGCAGTATTTT.

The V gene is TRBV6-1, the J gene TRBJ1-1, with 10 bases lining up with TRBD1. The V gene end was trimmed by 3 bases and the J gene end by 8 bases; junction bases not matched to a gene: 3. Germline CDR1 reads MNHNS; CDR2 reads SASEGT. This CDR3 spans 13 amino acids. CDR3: CASSEVGQGEAFF. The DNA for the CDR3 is TGTGCCAGCAGTGAGGTGGGACAGGGGGAAGCTTTCTTT.

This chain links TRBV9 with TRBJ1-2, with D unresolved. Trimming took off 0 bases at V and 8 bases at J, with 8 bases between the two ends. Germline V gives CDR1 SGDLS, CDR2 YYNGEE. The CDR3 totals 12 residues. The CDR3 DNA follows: TGTGCCAGCAGCGTAGTTGCAGGCGGCTACACCTTC. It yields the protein CASSVVAGGYTF.

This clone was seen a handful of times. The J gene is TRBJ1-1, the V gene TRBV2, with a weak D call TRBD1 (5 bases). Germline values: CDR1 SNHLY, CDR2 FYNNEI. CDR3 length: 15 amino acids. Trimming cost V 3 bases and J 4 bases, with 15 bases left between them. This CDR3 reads CASSEESVGGTEAFF. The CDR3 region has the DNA TGTGCCAGCAGTGAGGAATCCGTGGGGGGCACTGAAGCTTTCTTT.

CDR3 sequence reads: CASSAPGTGHQPQHF. The DNA of the CDR3 is TGTGCCAGCAGCGCCCCCGGGACAGGGCATCAGCCCCAGCATTTT. The genes are TRBV5-8 and TRBJ1-5; 9 bases agree with TRBD1. J was trimmed by 5 bases and V by 4 bases; bases with no gene match: 7. Germline values: CDR1 SGHTS, CDR2 YDEGEE. This CDR3 has 15 amino acids.

The CDR3 spells CASSYGTGGGDGYTF. The CDR3, as DNA: TGTGCCAGCAGTTATGGAACAGGGGGCGGAGATGGCTACACCTTC. V is TRBV6-6 and J is TRBJ1-2; 9 bases fit TRBD1. The CDR3 loop spans 15 amino acids. Germline CDR1 reads MNHNY; CDR2 reads SVGAGI (reference sequence). V dropped 3 bases and J dropped 6; count of bases not matched to a gene: 8.

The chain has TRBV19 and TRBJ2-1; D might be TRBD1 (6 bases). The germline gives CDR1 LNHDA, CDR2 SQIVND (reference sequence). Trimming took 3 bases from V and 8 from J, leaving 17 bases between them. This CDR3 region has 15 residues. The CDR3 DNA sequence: TGTGCCAGTAGTATCCAACAGACCAGGGGCGATGAGCAGTTCTTC. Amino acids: CASSIQQTRGDEQFF. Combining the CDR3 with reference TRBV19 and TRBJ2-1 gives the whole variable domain DGGITQSPKYLFRKEGQNVTLSCEQNLNHDAMYWYRQDPGQGLRLIYYSQIVNDFQKGDIAEGYSVSREKKESFPLTVTSAQKNPTAFYLCASSIQQTRGDEQFFGPGTRLTVL.

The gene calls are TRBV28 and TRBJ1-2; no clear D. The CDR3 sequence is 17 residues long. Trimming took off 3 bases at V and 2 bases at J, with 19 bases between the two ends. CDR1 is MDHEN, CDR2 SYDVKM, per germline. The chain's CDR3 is CASSFRPLVTGNYGYTF. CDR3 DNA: TGTGCCAGCAGTTTTCGGCCCCTGGTGACTGGAAACTATGGCTACACCTTC.